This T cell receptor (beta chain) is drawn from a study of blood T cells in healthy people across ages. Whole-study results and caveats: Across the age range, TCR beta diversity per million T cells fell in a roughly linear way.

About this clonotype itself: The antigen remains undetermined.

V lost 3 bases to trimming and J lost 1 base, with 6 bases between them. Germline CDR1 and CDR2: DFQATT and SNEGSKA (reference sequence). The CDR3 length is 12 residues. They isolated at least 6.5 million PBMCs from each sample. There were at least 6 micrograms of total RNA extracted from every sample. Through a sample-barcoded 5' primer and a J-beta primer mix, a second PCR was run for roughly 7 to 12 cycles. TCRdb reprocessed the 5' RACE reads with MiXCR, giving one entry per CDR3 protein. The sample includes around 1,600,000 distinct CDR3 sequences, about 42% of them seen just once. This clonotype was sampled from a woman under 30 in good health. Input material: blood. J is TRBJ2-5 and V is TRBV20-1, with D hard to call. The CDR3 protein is CSASLLQETQYF. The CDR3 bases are TGCAGTGCTAGCCTCCTCCAAGAGACCCAGTACTTC.